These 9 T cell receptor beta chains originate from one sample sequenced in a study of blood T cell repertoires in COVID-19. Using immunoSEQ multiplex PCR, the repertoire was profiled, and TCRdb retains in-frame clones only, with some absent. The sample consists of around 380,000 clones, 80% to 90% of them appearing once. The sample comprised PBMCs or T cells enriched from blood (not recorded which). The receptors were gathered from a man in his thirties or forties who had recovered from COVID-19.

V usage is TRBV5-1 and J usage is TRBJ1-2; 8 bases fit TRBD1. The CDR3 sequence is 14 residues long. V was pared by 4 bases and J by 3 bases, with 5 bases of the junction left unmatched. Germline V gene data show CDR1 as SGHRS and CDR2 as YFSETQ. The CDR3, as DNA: TGCGCCAGCAGCATGGGACAGGCGCACTATGGCTACACCTTC. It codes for CASSMGQAHYGYTF. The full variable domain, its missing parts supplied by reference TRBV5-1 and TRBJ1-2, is KAGVTQTPRYLIKTRGQQVTLSCSPISGHRSVSWYQQTPGQGLQFLFEYFSETQRNKGNFPGRFSGRQFSNSRSEMNVSTLELGDSALYLCASSMGQAHYGYTFGSGTRLTVV.

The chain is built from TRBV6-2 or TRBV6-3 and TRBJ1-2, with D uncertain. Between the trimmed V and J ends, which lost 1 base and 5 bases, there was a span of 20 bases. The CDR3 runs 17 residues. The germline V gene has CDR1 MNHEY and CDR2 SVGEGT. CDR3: CASSYYAGRILTYGYTF. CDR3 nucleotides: TGTGCCAGCAGTTACTACGCAGGCCGGATTTTGACGTATGGCTACACCTTC.

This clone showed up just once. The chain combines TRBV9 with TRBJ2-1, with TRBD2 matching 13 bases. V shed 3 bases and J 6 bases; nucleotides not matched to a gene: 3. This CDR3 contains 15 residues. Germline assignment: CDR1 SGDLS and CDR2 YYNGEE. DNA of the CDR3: TGTGCCAGCAGCGCCGGGACTAGCGGGGTCAATGAGCAGTTCTTC. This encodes CASSAGTSGVNEQFF.

CDR3 sequence reads: CASRMDRVNSPLHF. For the CDR3, the DNA is TGTGCCAGTAGAATGGACAGGGTAAATTCACCCCTCCACTTT. The V gene is TRBV19, the J gene TRBJ1-6; 8 positions match TRBD1. V was clipped by 6 bases and J by 7 bases; unmatched bases: 5. Looked up from germline, CDR1 is LNHDA and CDR2 is SQIVND (reference sequence). The CDR3 runs to 14 residues. Full variable domain (rest looked up from reference TRBV19 and TRBJ1-6): DGGITQSPKYLFRKEGQNVTLSCEQNLNHDAMYWYRQDPGQGLRLIYYSQIVNDFQKGDIAEGYSVSREKKESFPLTVTSAQKNPTAFYLCASRMDRVNSPLHFGNGTRLTVT.

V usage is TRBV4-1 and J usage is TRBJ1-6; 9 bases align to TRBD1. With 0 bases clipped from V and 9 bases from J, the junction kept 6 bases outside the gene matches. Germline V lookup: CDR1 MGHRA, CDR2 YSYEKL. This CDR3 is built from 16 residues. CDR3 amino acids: CASSQDGQGKGSPLHF. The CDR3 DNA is TGCGCCAGCAGCCAAGACGGACAGGGGAAGGGTTCACCCCTCCACTTT.

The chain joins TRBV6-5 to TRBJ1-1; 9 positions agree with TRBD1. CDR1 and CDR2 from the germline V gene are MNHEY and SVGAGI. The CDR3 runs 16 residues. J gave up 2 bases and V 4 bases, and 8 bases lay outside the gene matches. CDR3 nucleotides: TGTGCCAGCAGTTCTTTCCGGACAGGGGCCAACACTGAAGCTTTCTTT. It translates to CASSSFRTGANTEAFF.

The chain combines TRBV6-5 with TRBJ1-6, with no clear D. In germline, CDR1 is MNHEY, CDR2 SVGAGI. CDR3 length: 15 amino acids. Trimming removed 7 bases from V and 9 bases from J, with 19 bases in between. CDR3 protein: CASTAVRPEVSPLHF. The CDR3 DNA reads TGTGCCAGCACCGCGGTAAGGCCGGAGGTTTCACCCCTCCACTTT.

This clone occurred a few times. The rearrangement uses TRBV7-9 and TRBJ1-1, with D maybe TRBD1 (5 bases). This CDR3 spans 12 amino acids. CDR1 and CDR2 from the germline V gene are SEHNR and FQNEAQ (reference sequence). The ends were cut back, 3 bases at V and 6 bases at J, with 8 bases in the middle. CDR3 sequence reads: CASSFRGSEAFF. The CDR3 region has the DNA TGTGCCAGCAGCTTTAGGGGCTCTGAAGCTTTCTTT.

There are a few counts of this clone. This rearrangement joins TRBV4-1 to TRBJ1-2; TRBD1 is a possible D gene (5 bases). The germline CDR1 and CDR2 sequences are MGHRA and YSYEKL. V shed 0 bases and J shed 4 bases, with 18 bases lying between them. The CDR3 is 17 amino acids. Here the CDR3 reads CASSQEGSGPHLYGYTF. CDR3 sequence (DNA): TGCGCCAGCAGCCAAGAAGGTTCAGGGCCCCACCTCTATGGCTACACCTTC.